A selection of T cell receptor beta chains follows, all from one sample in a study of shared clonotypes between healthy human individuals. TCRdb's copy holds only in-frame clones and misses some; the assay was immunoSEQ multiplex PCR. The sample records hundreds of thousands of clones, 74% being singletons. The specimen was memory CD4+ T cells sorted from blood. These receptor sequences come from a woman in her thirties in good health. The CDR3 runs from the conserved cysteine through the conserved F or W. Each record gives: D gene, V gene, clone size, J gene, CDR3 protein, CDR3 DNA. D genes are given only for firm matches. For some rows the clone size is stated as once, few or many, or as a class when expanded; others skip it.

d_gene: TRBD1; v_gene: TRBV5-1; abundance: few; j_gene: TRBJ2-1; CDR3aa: CASSEGSGGQQQFF; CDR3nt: TGCGCCAGCAGCGAGGGATCAGGGGGCCAACAGCAGTTCTTC
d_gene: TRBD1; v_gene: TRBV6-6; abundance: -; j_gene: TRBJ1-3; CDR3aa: CASSYSGQGNTIYF; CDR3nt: TGTGCCAGCAGTTACTCGGGACAGGGAAACACCATATATTTT
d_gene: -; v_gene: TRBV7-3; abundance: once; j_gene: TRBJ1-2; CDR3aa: CASSLPGSGEDLGYTF; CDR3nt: TGTGCCAGCAGCTTACCGGGATCAGGGGAAGATTTGGGCTACACCTTC
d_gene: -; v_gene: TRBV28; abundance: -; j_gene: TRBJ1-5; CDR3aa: CASSWGVVQPQHF; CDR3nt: TGTGCCAGCAGTTGGGGTGTGGTTCAGCCCCAGCATTTT
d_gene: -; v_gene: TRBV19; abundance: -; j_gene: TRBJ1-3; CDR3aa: CASRQFASGNTIYF; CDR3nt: TGTGCCAGTAGACAGTTTGCCTCTGGAAACACCATATATTTT
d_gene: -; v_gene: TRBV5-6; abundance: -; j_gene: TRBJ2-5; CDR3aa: CASSLQGVQTQYF; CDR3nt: TGTGCCAGCAGCTTGCAGGGTGTGCAGACCCAGTACTTC
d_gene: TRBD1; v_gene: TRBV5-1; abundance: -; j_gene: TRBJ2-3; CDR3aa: CASSLSGRGRDTQYF; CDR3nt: TGCGCCAGCAGCTTGTCCGGCAGGGGGCGAGATACGCAGTATTTT
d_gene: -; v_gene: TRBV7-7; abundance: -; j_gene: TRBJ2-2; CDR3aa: CASSVGNTGELFF; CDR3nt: TGTGCCAGCTCGGTCGGGAACACCGGGGAGCTGTTTTTT
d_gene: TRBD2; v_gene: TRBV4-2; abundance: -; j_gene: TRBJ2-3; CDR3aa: CASSQVLGPGGAQYF; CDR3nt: TGTGCCAGCAGCCAAGTCCTGGGCCCGGGGGGTGCGCAGTATTTT
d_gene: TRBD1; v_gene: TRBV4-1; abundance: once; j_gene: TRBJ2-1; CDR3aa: CASSRGQGAAYNEQFF; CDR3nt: TGCGCCAGCAGCCGGGGACAGGGGGCTGCCTACAATGAGCAGTTCTTC
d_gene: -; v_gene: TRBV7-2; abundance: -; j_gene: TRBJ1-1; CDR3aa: CASSFSPLVNTEAFF; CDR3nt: TGTGCCAGCAGCTTTTCCCCCCTAGTAAACACTGAAGCTTTCTTT
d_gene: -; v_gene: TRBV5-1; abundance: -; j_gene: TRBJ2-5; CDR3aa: CASSNQETQYF; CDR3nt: TGCGCCAGCAGCAACCAGGAGACCCAGTACTTC
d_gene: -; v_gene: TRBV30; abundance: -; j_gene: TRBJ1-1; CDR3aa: CAWSVESGAEAFF; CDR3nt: TGTGCCTGGAGTGTAGAGAGCGGAGCTGAAGCTTTCTTT
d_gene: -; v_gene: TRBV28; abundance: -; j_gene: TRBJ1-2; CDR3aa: CASSRRDSGYGYTF; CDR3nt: TGTGCCAGCAGTAGAAGGGACTCAGGGTATGGCTACACCTTC
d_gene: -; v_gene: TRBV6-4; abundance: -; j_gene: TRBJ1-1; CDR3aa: CASSDGPGAPNTEAFF; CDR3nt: TGTGCCAGCAGTGACGGCCCTGGGGCTCCGAACACTGAAGCTTTCTTT
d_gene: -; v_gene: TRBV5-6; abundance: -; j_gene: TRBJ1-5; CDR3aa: CASSSLDSGQPQHF; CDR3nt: TGTGCCAGCAGCAGCTTGGATTCCGGGCAGCCCCAGCATTTT
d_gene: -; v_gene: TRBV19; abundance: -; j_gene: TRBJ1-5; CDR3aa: CASRTSRDQPQHF; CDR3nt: TGTGCCAGCCGGACCAGTCGGGATCAGCCCCAGCATTTT
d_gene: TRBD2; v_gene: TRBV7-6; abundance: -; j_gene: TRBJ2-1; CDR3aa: CASSLVVAGGPVEQFF; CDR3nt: TGTGCCAGCAGCTTAGTCGTAGCGGGAGGGCCGGTTGAGCAGTTCTTC
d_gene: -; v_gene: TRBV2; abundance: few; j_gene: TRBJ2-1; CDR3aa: CASGGTPYNEQFF; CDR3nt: TGTGCCAGCGGGGGGACACCCTACAATGAGCAGTTCTTC
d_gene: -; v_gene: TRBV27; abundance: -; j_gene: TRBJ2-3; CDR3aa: CASKRGSADTQYF; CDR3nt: TGTGCCAGCAAAAGGGGGTCAGCAGATACGCAGTATTTT
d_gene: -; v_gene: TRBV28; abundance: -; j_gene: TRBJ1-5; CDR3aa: CASSSGFQPQHF; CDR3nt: TGTGCCAGCAGTTCAGGGTTCCAGCCCCAGCATTTT
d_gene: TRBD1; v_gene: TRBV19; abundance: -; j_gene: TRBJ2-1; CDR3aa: CASSPGQGVNEQFF; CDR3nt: TGTGCCAGTAGCCCGGGACAGGGTGTTAATGAGCAGTTCTTC
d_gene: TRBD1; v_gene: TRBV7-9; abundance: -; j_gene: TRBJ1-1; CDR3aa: CASSHPTGEGEAFF; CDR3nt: TGTGCCAGCAGCCACCCTACAGGGGAGGGGGAAGCTTTCTTT
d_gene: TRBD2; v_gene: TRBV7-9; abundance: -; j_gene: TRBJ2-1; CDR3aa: CASSFGLAGNEQFF; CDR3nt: TGTGCCAGCAGCTTTGGACTAGCGGGTAATGAGCAGTTCTTC
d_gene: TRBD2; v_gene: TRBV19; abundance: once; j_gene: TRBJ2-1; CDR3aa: CASSASGFVDEQFF; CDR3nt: TGTGCCAGTAGCGCTAGCGGCTTTGTGGATGAGCAGTTCTTC
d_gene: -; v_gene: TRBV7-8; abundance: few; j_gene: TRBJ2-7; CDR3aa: CASSRSPGGGSYEQYF; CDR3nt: TGTGCCAGCAGCCGTAGCCCCGGGGGCGGGAGCTACGAGCAGTACTTC
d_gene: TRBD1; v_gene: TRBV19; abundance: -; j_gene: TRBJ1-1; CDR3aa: CASSTQGQMNTEAFF; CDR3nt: TGTGCCAGTAGTACCCAGGGACAGATGAACACTGAAGCTTTCTTT
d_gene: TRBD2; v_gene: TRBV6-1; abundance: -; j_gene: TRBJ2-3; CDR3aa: CASSETSGRDTQYF; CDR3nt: TGTGCCAGCAGTGAGACTAGCGGGAGGGATACGCAGTATTTT
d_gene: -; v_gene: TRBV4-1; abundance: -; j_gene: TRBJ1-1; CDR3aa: CASSQADSPNTEAFF; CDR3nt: TGCGCCAGCAGCCAAGCCGACAGCCCGAACACTGAAGCTTTCTTT
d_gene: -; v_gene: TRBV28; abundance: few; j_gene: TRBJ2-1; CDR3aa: CASSLSPHGHNEQFF; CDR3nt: TGTGCCAGCAGTTTGTCACCCCATGGACACAATGAGCAGTTCTTC
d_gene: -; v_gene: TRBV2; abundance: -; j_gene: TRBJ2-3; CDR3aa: CASQPGHPFFTDTQYF; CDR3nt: TGTGCCAGCCAACCGGGACACCCCTTTTTCACAGATACGCAGTATTTT
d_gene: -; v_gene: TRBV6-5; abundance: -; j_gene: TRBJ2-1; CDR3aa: CASSYQVGSHNEQFF; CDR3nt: TGTGCCAGCAGTTACCAAGTGGGGAGTCACAATGAGCAGTTCTTC
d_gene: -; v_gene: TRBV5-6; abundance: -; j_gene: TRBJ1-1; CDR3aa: CASSVGPRGGAGEAFF; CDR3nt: TGTGCCAGCAGCGTTGGACCAAGAGGGGGGGCCGGTGAAGCTTTCTTT
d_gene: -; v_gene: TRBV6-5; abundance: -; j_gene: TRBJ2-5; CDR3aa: CASSYEMGGRTQYF; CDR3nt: TGTGCCAGCAGTTACGAAATGGGCGGTAGGACCCAGTACTTC
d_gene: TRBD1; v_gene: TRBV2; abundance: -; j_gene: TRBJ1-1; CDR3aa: CASTQGPIAFF; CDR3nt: TGTGCCAGCACACAGGGGCCCATAGCTTTCTTT
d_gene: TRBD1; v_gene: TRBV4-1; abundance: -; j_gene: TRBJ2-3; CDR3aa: CASSRWRRTGNTDTQYF; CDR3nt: TGCGCCAGCAGCCGGTGGAGGAGGACAGGGAACACAGATACGCAGTATTTT
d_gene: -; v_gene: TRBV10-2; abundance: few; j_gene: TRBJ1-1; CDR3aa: CASLDPGQNTEAFF; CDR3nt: TGCGCCAGCCTGGACCCGGGACAGAACACTGAAGCTTTCTTT
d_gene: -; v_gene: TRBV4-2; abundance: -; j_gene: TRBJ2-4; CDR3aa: CASSLWGEAKNIQYF; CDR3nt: TGTGCCAGCAGCTTGTGGGGGGAAGCCAAAAACATTCAGTACTTC
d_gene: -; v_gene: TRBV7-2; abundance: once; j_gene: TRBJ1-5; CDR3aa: CASSTRPNQPQHF; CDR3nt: TGTGCCAGCAGCACTAGACCTAATCAGCCCCAGCATTTT
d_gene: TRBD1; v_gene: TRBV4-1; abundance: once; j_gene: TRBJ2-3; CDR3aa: CASSPRQGATFETDTQYF; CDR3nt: TGCGCCAGCAGCCCTCGACAGGGGGCAACCTTTGAGACAGATACGCAGTATTTT
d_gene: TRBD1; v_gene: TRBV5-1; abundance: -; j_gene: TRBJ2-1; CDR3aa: CASSQGQNNEQFF; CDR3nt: TGCGCCAGCTCTCAGGGACAGAACAATGAGCAGTTCTTC
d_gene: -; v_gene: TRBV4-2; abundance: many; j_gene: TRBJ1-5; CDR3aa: CASSQDEAGGNQPQHF; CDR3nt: TGTGCCAGCAGCCAAGATGAGGCAGGGGGCAATCAGCCCCAGCATTTT
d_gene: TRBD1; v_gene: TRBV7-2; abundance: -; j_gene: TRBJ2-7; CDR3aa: CASSLQRDSYEQYF; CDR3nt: TGTGCCAGCAGCCTTCAAAGGGACAGCTACGAGCAGTACTTC
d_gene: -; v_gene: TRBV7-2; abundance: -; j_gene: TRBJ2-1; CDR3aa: CASSLSYDNEQFF; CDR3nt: TGTGCCAGCAGCTTATCTTACGACAATGAGCAGTTCTTC
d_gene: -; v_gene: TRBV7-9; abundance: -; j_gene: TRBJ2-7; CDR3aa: CASSARQDPTYEQYF; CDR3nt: TGTGCCAGCAGCGCCAGACAGGACCCCACCTACGAGCAGTACTTC
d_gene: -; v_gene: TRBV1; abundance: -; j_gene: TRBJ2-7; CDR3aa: CTSPPAREGDEQYF; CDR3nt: TGCACGTCCCCACCGGCGCGGGAGGGAGACGAGCAGTACTTC
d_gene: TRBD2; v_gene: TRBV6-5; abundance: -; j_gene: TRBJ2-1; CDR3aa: CASSSGLAGVNEQFF; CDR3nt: TGTGCCAGCAGTTCGGGACTAGCGGGGGTCAATGAGCAGTTCTTC
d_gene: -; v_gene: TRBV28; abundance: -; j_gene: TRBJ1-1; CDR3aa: CASSPPRPGGTEAFF; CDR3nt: TGTGCCAGCAGTCCCCCGCGCCCCGGGGGCACTGAAGCTTTCTTT
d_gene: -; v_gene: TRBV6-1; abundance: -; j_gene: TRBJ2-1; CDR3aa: CASSGSFASSYNEQFF; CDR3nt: TGTGCCAGCAGTGGATCTTTTGCTAGCTCCTACAATGAGCAGTTCTTC
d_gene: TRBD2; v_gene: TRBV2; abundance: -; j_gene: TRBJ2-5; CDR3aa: CASSRLALQETQYF; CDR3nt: TGTGCCAGCAGCAGACTAGCGTTGCAAGAGACCCAGTACTTC
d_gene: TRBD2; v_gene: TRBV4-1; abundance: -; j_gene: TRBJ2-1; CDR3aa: CASSRSGTSGIDEQFF; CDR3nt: TGCGCCAGCAGCCGATCCGGGACTAGCGGGATCGATGAGCAGTTCTTC
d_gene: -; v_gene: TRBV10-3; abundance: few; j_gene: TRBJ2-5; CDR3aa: CAISVGETQYF; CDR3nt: TGTGCCATCAGTGTAGGTGAGACCCAGTACTTC
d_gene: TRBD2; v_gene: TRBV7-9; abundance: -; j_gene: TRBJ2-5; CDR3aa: CASSLSPGLTETQYF; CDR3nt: TGTGCCAGCAGCTTATCCCCGGGACTAACCGAGACCCAGTACTTC
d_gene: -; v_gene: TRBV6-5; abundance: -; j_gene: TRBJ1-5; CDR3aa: CASSRQVEGPQHF; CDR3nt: TGTGCCAGCAGTCGACAGGTTGAGGGGCCCCAGCATTTT
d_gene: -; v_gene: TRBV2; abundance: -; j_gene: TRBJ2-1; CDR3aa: CASSLGARGWNEQFF; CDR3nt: TGTGCCAGCAGTTTAGGGGCTCGGGGTTGGAATGAGCAGTTCTTC
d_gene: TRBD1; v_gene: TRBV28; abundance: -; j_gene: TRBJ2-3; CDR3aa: CASSSPGQGDTQYF; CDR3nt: TGTGCCAGCAGTTCTCCGGGACAGGGCGATACGCAGTATTTT
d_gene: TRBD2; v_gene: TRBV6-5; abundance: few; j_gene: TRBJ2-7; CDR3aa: CASNTGGYEQYF; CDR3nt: TGTGCCAGCAACACGGGGGGCTACGAGCAGTACTTC